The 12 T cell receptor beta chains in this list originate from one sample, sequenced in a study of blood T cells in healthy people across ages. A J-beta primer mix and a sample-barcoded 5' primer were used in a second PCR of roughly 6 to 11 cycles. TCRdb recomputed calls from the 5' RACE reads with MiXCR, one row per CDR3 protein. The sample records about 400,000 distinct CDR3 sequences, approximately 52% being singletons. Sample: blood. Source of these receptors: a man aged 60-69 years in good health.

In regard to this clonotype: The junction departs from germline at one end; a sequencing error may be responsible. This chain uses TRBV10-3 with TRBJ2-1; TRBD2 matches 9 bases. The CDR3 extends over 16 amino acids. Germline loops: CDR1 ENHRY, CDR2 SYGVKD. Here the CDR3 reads CAISDRGGRDYNEQFF. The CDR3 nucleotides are TGTGCCATCAGTGATCGAGGCGGGAGGGATTACAATGAGCAGTTCTTT.

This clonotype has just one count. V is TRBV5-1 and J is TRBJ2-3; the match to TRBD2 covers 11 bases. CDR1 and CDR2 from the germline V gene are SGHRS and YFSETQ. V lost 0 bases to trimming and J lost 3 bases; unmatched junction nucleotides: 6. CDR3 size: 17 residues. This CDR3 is CASSLGRSGRATDTQYF. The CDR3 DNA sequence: TGCGCCAGCAGCTTGGGTCGTAGCGGGAGGGCAACAGATACGCAGTATTTT.

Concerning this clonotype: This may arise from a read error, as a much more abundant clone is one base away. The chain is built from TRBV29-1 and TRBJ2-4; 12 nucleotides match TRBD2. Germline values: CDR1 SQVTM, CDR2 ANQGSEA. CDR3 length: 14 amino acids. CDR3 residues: CTGTLTSGSYEQYF. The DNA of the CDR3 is TGCACCGGGACCCTGACTAGCGGGAGCTATGAGCAGTACTTC.

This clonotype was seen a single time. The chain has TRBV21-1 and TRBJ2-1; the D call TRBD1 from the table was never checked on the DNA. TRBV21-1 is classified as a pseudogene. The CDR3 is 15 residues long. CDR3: CASSKEGTINNEQFF. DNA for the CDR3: TGTGCCAGCAGCAAAGAGGGGACCATCAACAATGAGCAGTTCTTC.

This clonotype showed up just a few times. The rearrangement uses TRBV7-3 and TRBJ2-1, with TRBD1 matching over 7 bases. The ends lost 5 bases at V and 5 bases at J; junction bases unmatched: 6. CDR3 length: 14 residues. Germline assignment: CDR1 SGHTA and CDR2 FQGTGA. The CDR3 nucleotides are TGTGCCAGCAGCGCCCGGACAGGTAACAATGAGCAGTTCTTC. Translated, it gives CASSARTGNNEQFF.

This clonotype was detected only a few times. In DNA form, the CDR3 reads TGTGCCACCAGCAGAGACCATCCGACAGGGGGAGAGACCCAGTACTTC. It encodes CATSRDHPTGGETQYF. The chain is built from TRBV15 and TRBJ2-4; 9 bases agree with TRBD1. Judging by the DNA end, TRBJ2-5 fits better; the J call may be wrong. Germline lookup yields CDR1 LNHNV and CDR2 YYDKDF (reference sequence). CDR3 length: 16 residues.

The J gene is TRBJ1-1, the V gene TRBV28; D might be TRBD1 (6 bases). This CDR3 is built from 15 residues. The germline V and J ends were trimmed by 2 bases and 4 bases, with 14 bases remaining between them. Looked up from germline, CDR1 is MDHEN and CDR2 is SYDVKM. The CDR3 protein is CASSLAGARGTEAFF. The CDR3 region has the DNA TGTGCCAGCAGTTTAGCGGGGGCTCGGGGCACTGAAGCTTTCTTT.

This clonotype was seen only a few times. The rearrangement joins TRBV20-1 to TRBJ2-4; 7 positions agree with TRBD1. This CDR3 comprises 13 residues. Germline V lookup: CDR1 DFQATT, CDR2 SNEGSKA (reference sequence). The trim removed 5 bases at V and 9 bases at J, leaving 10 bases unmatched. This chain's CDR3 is CSALTGTPTIQYF. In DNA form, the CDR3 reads TGCAGTGCTTTGACAGGGACGCCGACCATTCAGTACTTC.

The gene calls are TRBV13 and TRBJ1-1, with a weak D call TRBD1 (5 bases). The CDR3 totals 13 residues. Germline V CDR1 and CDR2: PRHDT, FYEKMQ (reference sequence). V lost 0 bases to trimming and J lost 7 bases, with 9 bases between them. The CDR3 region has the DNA TGTGCCAGCAGCTTAGGCGGGGCGAATGAAGCTTTCTTT. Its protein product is CASSLGGANEAFF.

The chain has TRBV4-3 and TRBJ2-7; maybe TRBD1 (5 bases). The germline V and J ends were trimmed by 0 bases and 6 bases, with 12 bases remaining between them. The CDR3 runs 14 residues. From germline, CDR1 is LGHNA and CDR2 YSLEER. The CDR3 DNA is TGCGCCAGCAGCCAAGATAACAGGAGAGGCGAGCAGTACTTC. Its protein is CASSQDNRRGEQYF.

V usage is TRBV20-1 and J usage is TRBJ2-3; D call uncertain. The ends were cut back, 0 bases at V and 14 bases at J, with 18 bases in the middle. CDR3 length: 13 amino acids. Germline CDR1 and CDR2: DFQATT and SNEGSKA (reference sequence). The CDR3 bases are TGCAGTGCTAGAGATCGGCAGAGCCTGACCCCGTATTTT. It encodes CSARDRQSLTPYF.

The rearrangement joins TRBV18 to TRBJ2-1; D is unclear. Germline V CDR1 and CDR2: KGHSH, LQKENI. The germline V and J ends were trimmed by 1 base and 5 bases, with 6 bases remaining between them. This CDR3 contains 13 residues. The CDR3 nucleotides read TGTGCCAGCTCACCACAACGGGACAATGAGCAGTTCTTC. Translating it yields CASSPQRDNEQFF.